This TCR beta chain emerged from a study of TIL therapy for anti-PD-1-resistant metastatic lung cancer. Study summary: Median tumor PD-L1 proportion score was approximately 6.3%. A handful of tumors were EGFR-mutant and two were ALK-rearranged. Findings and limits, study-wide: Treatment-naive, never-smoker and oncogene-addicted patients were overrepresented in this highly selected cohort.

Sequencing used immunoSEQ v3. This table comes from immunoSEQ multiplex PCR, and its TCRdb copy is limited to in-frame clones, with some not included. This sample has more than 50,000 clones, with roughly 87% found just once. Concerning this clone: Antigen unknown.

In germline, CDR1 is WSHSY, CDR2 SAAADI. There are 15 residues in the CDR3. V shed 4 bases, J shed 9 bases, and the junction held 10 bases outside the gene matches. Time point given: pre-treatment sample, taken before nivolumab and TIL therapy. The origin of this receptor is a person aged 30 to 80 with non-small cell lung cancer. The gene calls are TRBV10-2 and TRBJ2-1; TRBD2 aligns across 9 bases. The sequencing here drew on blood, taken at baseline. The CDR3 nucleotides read TGCGCCAGCAGTGGGGCTAGCGGGGCCCGGGGTGAGCAGTTCTTC. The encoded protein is CASSGASGARGEQFF.